The next 30 T cell receptor beta chains were all read from a single sample in a study of CD8+ T cells in alopecia areata. Sequencing relied on a cDNA template that was reverse transcribed from extracted RNA. Clones were sequenced by immunoSEQ multiplex PCR, and TCRdb holds only the in-frame ones, with some missing. The sample lists 200,000 or so clones; around 43% were seen once. Treatment described: oral pan-JAK inhibitor, 5-10 mg twice daily. The specimen comprised CD4+ T cells sorted from blood, sampled around week 37, from a patient treated with tofacitinib. These receptors all stem from a human donor with alopecia areata.

The chain employs TRBV9 and TRBJ2-3, with TRBD2 identical over 7 bases. Trimming removed 4 bases from V and 0 bases from J; junction bases left unmatched: 5. Per germline, CDR1 SGDLS and CDR2 YYNGEE. The CDR3 runs to 15 residues. In DNA form, the CDR3 reads TGTGCCAGCAGCTACGCTAGCGGAAGCACAGATACGCAGTATTTT. Protein: CASSYASGSTDTQYF.

This clone has only one observation. J is TRBJ2-7 and V is TRBV15, with D perhaps TRBD1 (6 bases). This CDR3 contains 15 residues. With 2 bases removed from V and 6 bases from J, the gap between germline ends came to 17 bases. Germline values: CDR1 LNHNV, CDR2 YYDKDF (reference sequence). DNA of the CDR3: TGTGCCACCAGCAGAATCACAGGGACCTCCGGCGAGCAGTACTTC. Translation: CATSRITGTSGEQYF. Filled out from reference TRBV15 and TRBJ2-7, the complete variable domain reads DAMVIQNPRYQVTQFGKPVTLSCSQTLNHNVMYWYQQKSSQAPKLLFHYYDKDFNNEADTPDNFQSRRPNTSFCFLDIRSPGLGDTAMYLCATSRITGTSGEQYFGPGTRLTVT.

The V gene is TRBV18, the J gene TRBJ1-5; TRBD1 matches at 9 bases. CDR3 size: 15 residues. Germline assignment: CDR1 KGHSH and CDR2 LQKENI. J was trimmed by 6 bases and V by 4 bases; bases with no gene match: 7. CDR3 sequence (DNA): TGTGCCAGCTCACTTTCCGGGACAGGGATTCAGCCCCAGCATTTT. This translates into CASSLSGTGIQPQHF.

This clone occurred a few times. The V call is TRBV15, the J call TRBJ2-7; unclear D gene. V lost 0 bases and J 0 bases, leaving 9 bases between the germline ends. The CDR3 has 15 residues. Germline values: CDR1 LNHNV, CDR2 YYDKDF (reference sequence). CDR3 in amino acids: CATSRDQVSSYEQYF. CDR3 nucleotide sequence: TGTGCCACCAGCAGAGACCAGGTCTCCTCCTACGAGCAGTACTTC.

Here the CDR3 reads CASSEQNTGELFF. DNA for the CDR3: TGTGCCAGCAGTGAACAGAACACCGGGGAGCTGTTTTTT. The gene calls are TRBV2 and TRBJ2-2, with unresolved D. V lost 2 bases to trimming and J lost 1 base, with 2 bases between them. Per the germline V gene, CDR1 is SNHLY and CDR2 is FYNNEI. The CDR3 contains 13 residues.

This clone was seen a few times. V gene TRBV30 combines with J gene TRBJ2-2; D possibly corresponds to TRBD1 (6 bases). CDR1 is GTSNPN, CDR2 SVGIG, per germline (reference sequence). There are 16 residues in the CDR3. The V end lost 0 bases, the J end lost 5 bases, and 16 bases lay between the germline ends. The CDR3 protein is CAWSVRGLQGTGELFF. DNA for the CDR3: TGTGCCTGGAGTGTACGCGGGCTCCAGGGGACCGGGGAGCTGTTTTTT.

This clone was recorded a few times. The chain has TRBV6-5 and TRBJ2-5, with D hard to call. The CDR3 totals 15 residues. Germline V CDR1 and CDR2: MNHEY, SVGAGI. Trimming pared 0 bases from V and 1 base from J, leaving 9 bases between. Written as DNA, the CDR3 is TGTGCCAGCAGTTACTCTTCCCCCGCCCAAGAGACCCAGTACTTC. It yields the protein CASSYSSPAQETQYF.

The chain uses TRBV2 and TRBJ2-2, with TRBD1 identical over 7 bases. This CDR3 comprises 16 residues. The V and J ends lost 4 bases and 0 bases, in that order; junction bases with no gene match: 5. The V gene's germline CDR1 is SNHLY and CDR2 FYNNEI. The CDR3 protein is CASSGRGTANTGELFF. CDR3 DNA sequence: TGTGCCAGCAGTGGAAGAGGGACAGCGAACACCGGGGAGCTGTTTTTT.

This clone has at least ten counts. The chain employs TRBV7-3 and TRBJ2-1; the match to TRBD2 covers 10 bases. The V and J ends lost 4 bases and 4 bases, in that order; junction bases with no gene match: 4. The CDR3 runs 15 residues. Germline lookup yields CDR1 SGHTA and CDR2 FQGTGA. The CDR3 coding sequence is TGTGCCAGCAGCTCCGGGACTAGCGTTTACAATGAGCAGTTCTTC. It translates to CASSSGTSVYNEQFF.

The V and J genes are TRBV7-2 and TRBJ1-1, with a possible D match to TRBD1 (5 bases). Germline CDR1 reads SGHTA; CDR2 reads FQGNSA. CDR3 size: 12 residues. V lost 1 base to trimming and J lost 8 bases, with 8 bases between them. CDR3 in amino acids: CASSLVRGEAFF. The CDR3 DNA sequence: TGTGCCAGCAGCTTAGTTCGGGGGGAAGCTTTCTTT.

The chain is built from TRBV10-3 and TRBJ1-5; D is unresolved. V was trimmed by 8 bases and J by 0 bases, leaving 14 bases between them. The CDR3 spans 15 residues. Germline-derived CDR1 and CDR2 are ENHRY and SYGVKD. Written as DNA, the CDR3 is TGTGCCATCGGAGGAAGAGAGGGTAGCAATCAGCCCCAGCATTTT. Protein product: CAIGGREGSNQPQHF.

V and J are TRBV5-1 and TRBJ1-2; D ambiguous. The CDR3 runs to 13 residues. Trimming took 4 bases from V and 7 from J, leaving 14 bases between them. Germline V gives CDR1 SGHRS, CDR2 YFSETQ. The chain's CDR3 is CASSATRPGGYTF. In DNA form, the CDR3 reads TGCGCCAGCAGCGCGACCCGCCCGGGTGGCTACACCTTC.

This clone showed up just a few times. The same CDR3 is also encoded by other DNA sequences in this sample. The rearrangement uses TRBV28 and TRBJ2-7; D unclear. Germline V gives CDR1 MDHEN, CDR2 SYDVKM. The length of the CDR3 is 15 residues. The V end was cut by 1 base, the J end by 1 base, with 11 bases between. The CDR3 region has the DNA TGTGCCAGCAGTTTATCGCCCCGGCCGTCCTACGAGCAGTACTTC. Amino acids: CASSLSPRPSYEQYF.

This clone turned up a few times. Within the sample, other DNA sequences also encode this same CDR3. V is TRBV29-1 and J is TRBJ1-5; tentatively, D is TRBD1 (5 bases). CDR3 size: 12 residues. Per germline, CDR1 SQVTM and CDR2 ANQGSEA. Trimming took off 6 bases at V and 0 bases at J, with 6 bases between the two ends. The chain's CDR3 is CSVGGSNQPQHF. In nucleotides, the CDR3 is TGCAGCGTGGGGGGTAGCAATCAGCCCCAGCATTTT.

This clone occurred a few times. The chain links TRBV29-1 to TRBJ2-4; no firm D call. V lost 4 bases to trimming and J lost 1 base, with 11 bases between them. Per the germline V gene, CDR1 is SQVTM and CDR2 is ANQGSEA. This CDR3 is built from 14 residues. The CDR3 region is CSVGDGSAKNIQYF. DNA for the CDR3: TGCAGCGTTGGGGATGGCAGTGCCAAAAACATTCAGTACTTC. Based on the CDR3 plus reference TRBV29-1 and TRBJ2-4, the full variable domain is SAVISQKPSRDICQRGTSLTIQCQVDSQVTMMFWYRQQPGQSLTLIATANQGSEATYESGFVIDKFPISRPNLTFSTLTVSNMSPEDSSIYLCSVGDGSAKNIQYFGAGTRLSVL.

The sample holds a few counts of this clone. The chain uses TRBV7-2 and TRBJ2-7; 10 nucleotides match TRBD1. The V and J ends lost 5 bases and 7 bases, in that order; junction bases with no gene match: 17. This CDR3 is built from 17 residues. Germline V gives CDR1 SGHTA, CDR2 FQGNSA. The CDR3 DNA reads as TGTGCCAGCAGCCGAACTCCCCGGGACAGGGGAACGGGTGAGCAGTACTTC. Its translation is CASSRTPRDRGTGEQYF.

This sequence joins TRBV7-2 and TRBJ2-5; D gene unclear. This CDR3 comprises 9 residues. Germline-derived CDR1 and CDR2 are SGHTA and FQGNSA. Trimming took 4 bases from V and 14 from J, leaving 8 bases between them. The CDR3 spells CASSSPIYF. CDR3 coding DNA: TGTGCCAGCAGCTCGCCCATTTACTTC.

V usage is TRBV5-1 and J usage is TRBJ2-2; 11 nucleotides align to TRBD2. The CDR3 totals 18 residues. Trimming cost V 3 bases and J 1 base; bases outside gene matches: 8. The germline gives CDR1 SGHRS, CDR2 YFSETQ. The CDR3 here is CASSSNYGLAGNTGELFF. The CDR3, as DNA: TGCGCCAGCAGCTCCAACTATGGACTAGCGGGGAACACCGGGGAGCTGTTTTTT.

The chain recombines TRBV29-1 with TRBJ2-5, with a possible D match to TRBD2 (7 bases). Germline CDR1 and CDR2: SQVTM and ANQGSEA. Trimming shortened V by 2 bases and J by 2 bases, and 27 bases separated the two germline ends. The CDR3 runs to 19 residues. The CDR3 coding sequence is TGCAGCGTTGAACTGGGAGGGGGGCGACATCCTATACGACAAGAGACCCAGTACTTC. It yields the protein CSVELGGGRHPIRQETQYF.

This clone has a count of ten or more. The identical CDR3 is also encoded by other nucleotide sequences in the sample. V usage is TRBV7-2 and J usage is TRBJ2-5; 8 bases map to TRBD1. CDR3 length equals 14 residues. Losses at the gene ends were 5 bases for V and 2 bases for J; bases not matched to a gene: 4. Germline-derived CDR1 and CDR2 are SGHTA and FQGNSA. CDR3 in DNA: TGTGCCAGCAGCCCAGGACAGGGACAAGAGACCCAGTACTTC. Amino acids: CASSPGQGQETQYF.

This clone was observed a few times. The chain links TRBV29-1 to TRBJ2-6, with 10 bases fitting TRBD1. In germline, CDR1 is SQVTM, CDR2 ANQGSEA. This CDR3 region has 17 residues. Trimming removed 7 bases from V and 2 bases from J; junction bases left unmatched: 11. The CDR3 DNA sequence: TGCAGCGCTCAGCCGGGACAGGGGACCCCTGGGGCCAACGTCCTGACTTTC. Translated: CSAQPGQGTPGANVLTF. Full variable domain (remainder filled in from reference TRBV29-1 and TRBJ2-6): SAVISQKPSRDICQRGTSLTIQCQVDSQVTMMFWYRQQPGQSLTLIATANQGSEATYESGFVIDKFPISRPNLTFSTLTVSNMSPEDSSIYLCSAQPGQGTPGANVLTFGAGSRLTVL.

V and J are TRBV28 and TRBJ1-1; perhaps TRBD1 as D (6 bases). V gave up 5 bases and J gave up 7 bases, with 17 bases separating them. Germline V gene data show CDR1 as MDHEN and CDR2 as SYDVKM. The CDR3 length is 14 residues. The CDR3 spells CASSPHTGTLEAFF. The DNA of the CDR3 is TGTGCCAGCAGTCCGCACACCGGGACACTTGAAGCTTTCTTT.

The V and J genes are TRBV2 and TRBJ1-2; 7 positions match TRBD1. This CDR3 spans 17 amino acids. Losses at the gene ends were 6 bases for V and 6 bases for J; bases not matched to a gene: 19. CDR1 and CDR2 from the germline V gene are SNHLY and FYNNEI. CDR3 DNA sequence: TGTGCCAGCAGCCCCACCTCCAGACAGGGCCAGCGGGATGGCTACACCTTC. It is translated as CASSPTSRQGQRDGYTF.

The V gene is TRBV7-8, the J gene TRBJ2-3; 14 bases are a match to TRBD2. V gave up 5 bases and J gave up 6 bases; unmatched junction bases: 13. This CDR3 has 18 residues. Per germline, CDR1 SGHVS and CDR2 FQNEAQ. CDR3 sequence reads: CASSTGLAGALPSDTQYF. DNA for the CDR3: TGTGCCAGCAGCACGGGACTAGCGGGAGCCCTCCCATCGGATACGCAGTATTTT.

This chain joins TRBV7-9 and TRBJ2-3; 10 nucleotides match TRBD1. The junction had 11 bases not matched to a gene; V was cut back by 5 bases and J by 3 bases. The CDR3 is made up of 17 amino acids. Germline CDR1 and CDR2: SEHNR and FQNEAQ (reference sequence). In DNA, the CDR3 is TGTGCCAGCAGCCTTGAGGGACAGGGGAAAACGACAGATACGCAGTATTTT. This encodes CASSLEGQGKTTDTQYF.

The chain combines TRBV15 with TRBJ2-6; 9 bases fit TRBD1. J gave up 0 bases and V 4 bases, and 4 bases lay outside the gene matches. Germline loops: CDR1 LNHNV, CDR2 YYDKDF (reference sequence). CDR3 size: 17 residues. The CDR3 DNA is TGTGCCACCAGCAACTGGGGACAGGGCTCTGGGGCCAACGTCCTGACTTTC. Its protein product is CATSNWGQGSGANVLTF.

This clone was found a few times. This sequence joins TRBV29-1 and TRBJ2-7; no clear D gene. This CDR3 is built from 14 residues. The germline gives CDR1 SQVTM, CDR2 ANQGSEA. The V end was cut by 7 bases, the J end by 2 bases, with 18 bases between. For the CDR3, the DNA is TGCAGCGCCGCTACGGCCCTTATCACCTACGAGCAGTACTTC. Translated, it gives CSAATALITYEQYF.

This clone occurred a few times. This chain uses TRBV29-1 with TRBJ2-3; 13 bases match TRBD2. J lost 3 bases, V lost 2 bases, and 2 bases had no gene match. The CDR3 is 15 amino acids. CDR1 SQVTM and CDR2 ANQGSEA come from the germline V gene. The CDR3 here is CSVEWTSGSTDTQYF. CDR3 in DNA: TGCAGCGTTGAATGGACTAGCGGGAGTACAGATACGCAGTATTTT.

This rearrangement joins TRBV28 to TRBJ2-1; 7 bases map to TRBD1. This CDR3 spans 15 amino acids. Germline V CDR1 and CDR2: MDHEN, SYDVKM. The V segment lost 3 bases and the J segment 2 bases; nucleotides outside the gene matches: 4. The CDR3 reads CASSLMGTAYNEQFF. Written as DNA, the CDR3 is TGTGCCAGCAGTTTGATGGGGACAGCCTACAATGAGCAGTTCTTC.

The genes are TRBV7-2 and TRBJ1-4, with 10 positions matching TRBD1. Per the germline V gene, CDR1 is SGHTA and CDR2 is FQGNSA. The CDR3 is 18 residues long. Trimming took 1 base from V and 0 from J; bases not matched to a gene: 5. CDR3 nucleotides: TGTGCCAGCAGCTTAGGGGACAGGGGTCGAGCAACTAATGAAAAACTGTTTTTT. Translating it yields CASSLGDRGRATNEKLFF.